Given below is one T cell receptor beta chain in context. Its antigen is not identified. The data were taken from a study of T cells expressing NK-cell markers. Study-wide points: The CD3+CD56-NKG2C+ fraction of a few donors was also led by these clonotypes. Of the CD8+ T cell pool in six donors, roughly 1.0-7.5% was accounted for by dominant NKG2C+ clonotypes.

CDR1 is LNHDA and CDR2 is SQIVND in the germline V gene (reference sequence). The CDR3 covers 15 residues. TCR beta cDNA was generated via 5'RACE template switching incorporating UMIs. TCRdb reworked the 5' RACE reads into one entry per CDR3 protein, no DNA. The table lists roughly 450,000 distinct CDR3 sequences, with over 1.3% in the top ten. The genes are TRBV19 and TRBJ2-1. Sequencing was done on a sample of blood T cells: a sorted CD56 or NKG2C T cell subset, CD4+ or CD8+ T cells, or bulk PBMC T cells (not recorded which). This TCR came from a woman between 45 and 60 years old in good health. CDR3 sequence reads: CASSKVMNSYNEQFF.